These 29 T cell receptor beta chains came from one sample sequenced in a study of blood T cell repertoires in COVID-19. Clones were read by immunoSEQ multiplex PCR, and TCRdb kept only the in-frame ones, dropping some. The sample carries under 200,000 clones, approximately 90% recorded once. The source material was PBMCs or T cells enriched from blood (not recorded which). These receptors came from a woman aged 18 to 35 who had recovered from COVID-19.

The CDR3 here is CASSSDSGRIHEQYF. The CDR3 bases are TGTGCCAGCAGCTCAGATAGCGGGAGGATCCACGAGCAGTACTTC. The chain carries TRBV7-9 and TRBJ2-7; 10 positions match TRBD2. With V trimmed by 4 bases and J by 5 bases, 8 bases remained unmatched. This CDR3 spans 15 amino acids. CDR1 is SEHNR, CDR2 FQNEAQ, per germline (reference sequence). Together with reference TRBV7-9 and TRBJ2-7, the CDR3 gives the full variable domain: DTGVSQNPRHKITKRGQNVTFRCDPISEHNRLYWYRQTLGQGPEFLTYFQNEAQLEKSRLLSDRFSAERPKGSFSTLEIQRTEQGDSAMYLCASSSDSGRIHEQYFGPGTRLTVT.

V and J are TRBV10-3 and TRBJ1-2; 7 nucleotides agree with TRBD1. The CDR3 loop spans 13 amino acids. Trimming removed 3 bases from V and 7 bases from J; junction bases left unmatched: 5. The germline V gene encodes CDR1 ENHRY and CDR2 SYGVKD. Here the CDR3 reads CAISDDRDRGYTF. The CDR3 nucleotides are TGTGCCATCAGTGACGACAGGGATCGTGGCTACACCTTC.

The CDR3 reads CASSAGTGGLDTQYF. CDR3 nucleotides: TGTGCCAGCTCCGCTGGGACAGGGGGATTAGATACGCAGTATTTT. The chain employs TRBV18 and TRBJ2-3; 11 nucleotides match TRBD1. With 6 bases clipped from V and 5 bases from J, the junction kept 7 bases outside the gene matches. Per germline, CDR1 KGHSH and CDR2 LQKENI. There are 15 residues in the CDR3.

The V gene is TRBV3-1 (or the pseudogene TRBV3-2), the J gene TRBJ1-2; TRBD1 is a possible D gene (6 bases). V shed 5 bases and J shed 8 bases, with 15 bases lying between them. The V gene's germline CDR1 is LGHDT and CDR2 YNNKEL (reference sequence). This CDR3 has 13 amino acids. In DNA form, the CDR3 reads TGTGCCAGCAGCACCCAGGGGATGGGAGGCTACACCTTC. Its protein is CASSTQGMGGYTF.

This clone showed up just once. The chain employs TRBV13 and TRBJ1-3; D is ambiguous. Germline-derived CDR1 and CDR2 are PRHDT and FYEKMQ (reference sequence). The length of the CDR3 is 15 residues. The V gene lost 6 bases and the J gene lost 4 bases, with 16 bases spanning the gap. The CDR3 bases are TGTGCCAGCAGTCTAGCCCCCGGCGTAGGAAACACCATATATTTT. Translating it yields CASSLAPGVGNTIYF.

The chain's CDR3 is CASSLATSGFNEQFF. DNA for the CDR3: TGCGCCAGCAGCCTCGCGACTAGCGGGTTCAATGAGCAGTTCTTC. V usage is TRBV5-1 and J usage is TRBJ2-1, with 10 nucleotides matching TRBD2. The CDR3 is made up of 15 amino acids. The germline V gene encodes CDR1 SGHRS and CDR2 YFSETQ. V was clipped by 4 bases and J by 6 bases; unmatched bases: 7.

The rearrangement joins TRBV4-1 to TRBJ2-6; perhaps TRBD1 as D (5 bases). In germline, CDR1 is MGHRA, CDR2 YSYEKL. This CDR3 has 20 residues. The ends were cut back, 1 base at V and 0 bases at J, with 19 bases in the middle. DNA for the CDR3: TGCGCCAGCAGCCAAGGGAACCGGCAGGGTCTTAGCTCTGGGGCCAACGTCCTGACTTTC. The encoded protein is CASSQGNRQGLSSGANVLTF.

The chain uses TRBV27 and TRBJ2-1, with D hard to call. Per the germline V gene, CDR1 is MNHEY and CDR2 is SMNVEV (reference sequence). There are 16 residues in the CDR3. V was clipped by 2 bases and J by 0 bases, with 11 bases between them. This chain's CDR3 is CASSLAELSSYNEQFF. In DNA, the CDR3 is TGTGCCAGCAGTTTAGCGGAGCTGAGCTCCTACAATGAGCAGTTCTTC.

The chain couples TRBV27 to TRBJ2-1, with TRBD2 identical over 7 bases. The CDR3 has 17 amino acids. V was pared by 3 bases and J by 5 bases, with 13 bases of the junction left unmatched. Germline CDR1 is MNHEY and CDR2 is SMNVEV (reference sequence). The CDR3 nucleotides read TGTGCCAGCAGTTTCATGGGGAGCGGGACTATACACAATGAGCAGTTCTTC. Translation gives CASSFMGSGTIHNEQFF.

This sequence joins TRBV12-5 and TRBJ2-1, with 16 nucleotides matching TRBD2. The V gene end was trimmed by 6 bases and the J gene end by 7 bases; junction bases not matched to a gene: 9. This CDR3 spans 17 amino acids. Per the germline V gene, CDR1 is LGHNT and CDR2 is FRNRAP. CDR3: CASGSGTSGRAWNEQFF. The CDR3 DNA reads as TGTGCTAGTGGCTCTGGGACTAGCGGGAGGGCCTGGAATGAGCAGTTCTTC.

The rearrangement uses TRBV19 and TRBJ1-1, with D possibly matching TRBD1 (5 bases). This CDR3 has 15 residues. Germline loops: CDR1 LNHDA, CDR2 SQIVND (reference sequence). Trimming pared 5 bases from V and 2 bases from J, leaving 15 bases between. The CDR3 DNA sequence: TGTGCCAGTAGTGGGGGGGGACGGGGAAACACTGAAGCTTTCTTT. This encodes CASSGGGRGNTEAFF.

The chain links TRBV29-1 to TRBJ2-7; a possible D gene is TRBD1 (5 bases). The V end was cut by 3 bases, the J end by 4 bases, with 13 bases between. Germline assignment: CDR1 SQVTM and CDR2 ANQGSEA. There are 13 residues in the CDR3. The CDR3 sequence is CSVEVTDTYEQYF. CDR3 coding DNA: TGCAGCGTTGAGGTGACAGATACTTACGAGCAGTACTTC.

The chain uses TRBV7-2 and TRBJ1-5; D might be TRBD1 (6 bases). The CDR3 sequence is 15 residues long. V shed 5 bases and J shed 4 bases, with 15 bases lying between them. The germline V gene has CDR1 SGHTA and CDR2 FQGNSA. CDR3 nucleotide sequence: TGTGCCAGCAGCCCATTACAGGGAGTAAATCAGCCCCAGCATTTT. It is translated as CASSPLQGVNQPQHF.

V usage is TRBV7-9 and J usage is TRBJ2-1; D perhaps matches TRBD2 (6 bases). Germline V gives CDR1 SEHNR, CDR2 FQNEAQ (reference sequence). This CDR3 region has 14 residues. V lost 1 base and J 9 bases, leaving 13 bases between the germline ends. The CDR3 DNA reads as TGTGCCAGCAGCTTAGGATTTGAGGGAGGTGAGCAGTTCTTC. Protein: CASSLGFEGGEQFF.

The chain has TRBV10-3 and TRBJ2-1, with D perhaps matching TRBD2 (6 bases). This CDR3 region has 14 residues. The germline V gene has CDR1 ENHRY and CDR2 SYGVKD. The V end was cut by 6 bases, the J end by 0 bases, with 9 bases between. The CDR3 is CAIRAGSSYNEQFF. In DNA, the CDR3 is TGTGCCATCAGAGCGGGCAGCTCCTACAATGAGCAGTTCTTC.

The gene calls are TRBV7-3 and TRBJ2-4, with 10 bases matching TRBD2. Germline CDR1 SGHTA, CDR2 FQGTGA. V gave up 5 bases and J gave up 8 bases; unmatched junction bases: 12. The CDR3 spans 16 residues. The chain's CDR3 is CASSPTPASGSDIQYF. The CDR3 DNA reads TGTGCCAGCAGCCCAACCCCGGCTAGCGGGAGTGACATTCAGTACTTC.

The chain combines TRBV9 with TRBJ2-7, with 7 bases lining up with TRBD2. V shed 4 bases and J 7 bases; nucleotides not matched to a gene: 11. CDR1 and CDR2 (germline): SGDLS, YYNGEE. CDR3 length: 14 residues. The DNA for the CDR3 is TGTGCCAGCAGCCTCGGGGGGACTACTAGAGAGCAGTACTTC. It codes for CASSLGGTTREQYF.

The chain employs TRBV7-6 and TRBJ2-5; weak D call: TRBD2 (7 bases). Germline CDR1 reads SGHVS; CDR2 reads FNYEAQ. The V and J ends lost 5 bases and 4 bases respectively, with 17 bases between them. This CDR3 region has 15 residues. The CDR3 region is CASSGGGFRGETQYF. In nucleotides, the CDR3 is TGTGCCAGCAGCGGGGGGGGGTTCAGGGGAGAGACCCAGTACTTC. Full variable domain (rest looked up from reference TRBV7-6 and TRBJ2-5): GAGVSQSPRYKVTKRGQDVALRCDPISGHVSLYWYRQALGQGPEFLTYFNYEAQQDKSGLPNDRFSAERPEGSISTLTIQRTEQRDSAMYRCASSGGGFRGETQYFGPGTRLLVL.

The chain uses TRBV7-9 and TRBJ2-2; 7 bases align to TRBD1. The CDR3 has 13 amino acids. V was pared by 5 bases and J by 7 bases, with 4 bases of the junction left unmatched. Germline V gene lookup returns CDR1 SEHNR and CDR2 FQNEAQ (reference sequence). The CDR3 spells CASSRGLVGELFF. In DNA form, the CDR3 reads TGTGCCAGCAGCAGGGGGCTCGTCGGGGAGCTGTTTTTT. Full variable domain (outside the CDR3, taken from reference TRBV7-9 and TRBJ2-2): DTGVSQNPRHKITKRGQNVTFRCDPISEHNRLYWYRQTLGQGPEFLTYFQNEAQLEKSRLLSDRFSAERPKGSFSTLEIQRTEQGDSAMYLCASSRGLVGELFFGEGSRLTVL.

The genes are TRBV19 and TRBJ2-7; 8 positions agree with TRBD2. Losses at the gene ends were 5 bases for V and 2 bases for J; bases not matched to a gene: 11. This CDR3 spans 16 amino acids. Germline-derived CDR1 and CDR2 are LNHDA and SQIVND (reference sequence). CDR3 nucleotides: TGTGCCAGTAGTCCCCCCGGGGTAGCGGGAACCTACGAGCAGTACTTC. It translates to CASSPPGVAGTYEQYF.

The rearrangement joins TRBV9 to TRBJ2-1; no definite D call. This CDR3 comprises 13 residues. Trimming pared 0 bases from V and 8 bases from J, leaving 9 bases between. Germline-derived CDR1 and CDR2 are SGDLS and YYNGEE. Here the CDR3 reads CASSVGLAYEQFF. The CDR3 DNA reads as TGTGCCAGCAGCGTAGGTTTAGCATATGAGCAGTTCTTC.

V gene TRBV11-2 combines with J gene TRBJ2-1; 9 bases match TRBD1. J was trimmed by 5 bases and V by 3 bases; bases with no gene match: 5. Germline V lookup: CDR1 SGHAT, CDR2 FQNNGV. This CDR3 comprises 15 residues. The CDR3 sequence is CASSFRGTGNNEQFF. The CDR3 DNA follows: TGTGCCAGCAGCTTCCGAGGGACAGGGAACAATGAGCAGTTCTTC.

CDR3 sequence reads: CASSRSAVQETQYF. DNA of the CDR3: TGCGCCAGCAGCCGGTCGGCGGTCCAAGAGACCCAGTACTTC. This chain joins TRBV4-1 and TRBJ2-5; D not resolved. Germline lookup yields CDR1 MGHRA and CDR2 YSYEKL. The CDR3 sequence is 14 residues long. Trimming shortened V by 4 bases and J by 1 base, and 10 bases separated the two germline ends.

This clone was counted a single time. V usage is TRBV11-2 and J usage is TRBJ1-4; tentatively, D is TRBD1 (5 bases). This CDR3 is built from 16 residues. Trimming removed 2 bases from V and 7 bases from J, with 17 bases in between. CDR1 is SGHAT and CDR2 is FQNNGV in the germline V gene. The CDR3 DNA sequence: TGTGCCAGCAGCTTAAATGTGGGGGGATTGGGTGAAAAACTGTTTTTT. Amino acids: CASSLNVGGLGEKLFF.

The V and J genes are TRBV28 and TRBJ2-3, with TRBD1 matching over 11 bases. V shed 4 bases and J 6 bases; nucleotides not matched to a gene: 9. The germline CDR1 and CDR2 sequences are MDHEN and SYDVKM. CDR3 length: 16 residues. This CDR3 is CASSSTDRGLLDTQYF. The CDR3 DNA reads TGTGCCAGCAGTTCCACGGACAGGGGGCTTCTGGATACGCAGTATTTT.

The CDR3 DNA is TGTGCCAGCAGTGGACTTTTAAGGCAGGGGGAAAGCTCTAACTATGGCTACACCTTC. It yields the protein CASSGLLRQGESSNYGYTF. The chain combines TRBV2 with TRBJ1-2, with 7 positions matching TRBD1. This CDR3 spans 19 amino acids. The germline gives CDR1 SNHLY, CDR2 FYNNEI. V was pared by 4 bases and J by 0 bases, with 17 bases of the junction left unmatched.

The chain joins TRBV2 to TRBJ2-3; TRBD2 matches at 12 bases. The CDR3 sequence is 16 residues long. V was pared by 6 bases and J by 2 bases, with 6 bases of the junction left unmatched. CDR1 and CDR2 (germline): SNHLY, FYNNEI. CDR3 protein: CASSDRLAGATDTQYF. CDR3 DNA: TGTGCCAGCAGCGATAGACTAGCGGGAGCCACAGATACGCAGTATTTT.

The chain joins TRBV6-1 to TRBJ2-7, with TRBD1 identical over 8 bases. CDR1 and CDR2 from the germline V gene are MNHNS and SASEGT. J was trimmed by 2 bases and V by 0 bases; bases with no gene match: 6. The CDR3 is made up of 16 amino acids. CDR3 sequence: CASSEALLGQAYEQYF. CDR3 DNA sequence: TGTGCCAGCAGTGAAGCCCTCTTGGGACAGGCCTACGAGCAGTACTTC.

The genes are TRBV14 and TRBJ2-7, with D possibly TRBD1 on 5 matching bases. V was trimmed by 1 base and J by 6 bases, leaving 19 bases between them. This CDR3 comprises 16 residues. Germline CDR1 is SGHDN and CDR2 is FVKESK. The CDR3 spells CASSQAGARSRAEQYF. CDR3 sequence (DNA): TGTGCCAGCAGCCAAGCTGGGGCGAGGTCCAGGGCCGAGCAGTACTTC.